This record concerns one T cell receptor (beta chain) sequence. The authors' processing: Amplifying reference gene primers gave estimates of nucleated cell counts. Profiled with immunoSEQ multiplex PCR; TCRdb holds only in-frame clones, not every one. Clone size and V and J calls were adopted from that table, with D and trimming inferred from the DNA. This sample has 150,000 to 200,000 clones; roughly 73% occur once, and the top ten carry around 2.8%. This record belongs to a study of blood T cell repertoires in COVID-19. Study summary: COVID-19 samples, acute and convalescent, were from the United States, Italy and Spain. Sample material is recorded as cDNA or gDNA derived from T cells, B-cell-depleted T cells, or PBMCs.

V was clipped by 8 bases and J by 5 bases; unmatched bases: 3. This CDR3 is 13 amino acids long. Germline V CDR1 and CDR2: ENHRY, SYGVKD. The source of this sequence is a man between 65 and 85 years old with acute or convalescent COVID-19. The rearrangement uses TRBV10-3 and TRBJ1-6, with 7 bases aligning to TRBD1. Specimen: peripheral blood. The CDR3 DNA sequence: TGTGCCATCGCGACAGGGAATAATTCACCCCTCCACTTT. As protein: CAIATGNNSPLHF.